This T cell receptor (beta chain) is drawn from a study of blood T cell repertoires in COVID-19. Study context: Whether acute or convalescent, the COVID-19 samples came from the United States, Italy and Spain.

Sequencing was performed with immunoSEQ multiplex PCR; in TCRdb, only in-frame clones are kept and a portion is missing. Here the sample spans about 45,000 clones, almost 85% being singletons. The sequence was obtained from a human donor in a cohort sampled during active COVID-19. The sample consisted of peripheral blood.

The CDR3 sequence: CATENLGLSGTDTQYF. For the CDR3, the DNA is TGTGCCACAGAAAACCTGGGCCTCTCAGGGACAGATACGCAGTATTTT. The gene calls are TRBV30 and TRBJ2-3; D is possibly TRBD1 (5 bases). CDR1 is GTSNPN, CDR2 SVGIG, per germline (reference sequence). V dropped 8 bases and J dropped 3 bases, with 24 bases sitting between them. This CDR3 has 16 residues.